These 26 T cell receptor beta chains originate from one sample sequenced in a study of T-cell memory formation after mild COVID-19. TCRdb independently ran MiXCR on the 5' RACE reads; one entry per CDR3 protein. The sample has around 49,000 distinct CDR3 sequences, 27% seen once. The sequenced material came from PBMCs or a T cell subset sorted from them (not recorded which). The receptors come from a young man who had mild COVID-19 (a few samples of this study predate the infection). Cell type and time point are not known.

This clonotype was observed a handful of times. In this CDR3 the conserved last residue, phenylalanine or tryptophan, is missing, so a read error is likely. This chain's CDR3 is CASSVGTSGENANTGELFY. Here the CDR3 DNA reads TGTGCCAGCAGCGTCGGGACTAGCGGCGAGAACGCGAACACCGGGGAGCTGTTTTAT. J is TRBJ2-2 and V is TRBV3-1, with TRBD2 identical over 11 bases. CDR1 and CDR2 (germline): LGHDT, YNNKEL (reference sequence). There are 19 residues in the CDR3. V gave up 5 bases and J gave up 0 bases; unmatched junction bases: 11.

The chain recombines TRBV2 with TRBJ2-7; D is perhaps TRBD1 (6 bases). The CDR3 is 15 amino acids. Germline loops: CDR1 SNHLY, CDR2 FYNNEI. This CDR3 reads CASQGFSLGDYEQYV. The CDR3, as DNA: TGTGCGAGCCAGGGGTTCAGTTTGGGTGACTACGAGCAGTACGTC.

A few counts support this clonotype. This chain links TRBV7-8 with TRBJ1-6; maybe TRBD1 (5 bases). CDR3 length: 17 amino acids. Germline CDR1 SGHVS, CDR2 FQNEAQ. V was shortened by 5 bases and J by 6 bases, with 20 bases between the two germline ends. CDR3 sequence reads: CASSPIRDFPLNSPLHF. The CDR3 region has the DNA TGTGCCAGCAGCCCAATCCGGGACTTCCCCCTTAATTCACCCCTCCACTTT.

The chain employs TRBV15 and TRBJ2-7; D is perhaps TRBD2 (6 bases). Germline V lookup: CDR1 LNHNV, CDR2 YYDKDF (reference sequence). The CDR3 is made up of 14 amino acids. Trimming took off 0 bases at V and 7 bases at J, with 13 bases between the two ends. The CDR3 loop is CATSRDRLGEEQYV. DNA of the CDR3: TGTGCCACCAGCAGAGATAGACTAGGGGAAGAGCAGTACGTC.

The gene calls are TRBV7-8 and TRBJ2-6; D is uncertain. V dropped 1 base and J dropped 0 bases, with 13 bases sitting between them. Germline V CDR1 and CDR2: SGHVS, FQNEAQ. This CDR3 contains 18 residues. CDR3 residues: CASSLGRSLDSGANVLTF. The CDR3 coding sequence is TGTGCCAGCAGCTTAGGAAGGAGTCTTGACTCTGGGGCCAACGTCCTGACTTTC.

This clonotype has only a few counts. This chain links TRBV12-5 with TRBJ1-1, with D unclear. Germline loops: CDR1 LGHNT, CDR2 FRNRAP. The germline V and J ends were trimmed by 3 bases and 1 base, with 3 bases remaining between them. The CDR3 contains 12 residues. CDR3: CASGLENTEAFF. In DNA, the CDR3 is TGTGCTAGTGGTTTAGAGAACACTGAAGCTTTCTTT.

CDR3 residues: CSVVGFPLSYEQYF. CDR3 sequence (DNA): TGCAGCGTTGTGGGTTTCCCTCTCTCCTACGAGCAGTACTTC. This chain joins TRBV29-1 and TRBJ2-7; D gene ambiguous. CDR1 and CDR2 (germline): SQVTM, ANQGSEA. Trimming pared 4 bases from V and 0 bases from J, leaving 13 bases between. CDR3 size: 14 residues.

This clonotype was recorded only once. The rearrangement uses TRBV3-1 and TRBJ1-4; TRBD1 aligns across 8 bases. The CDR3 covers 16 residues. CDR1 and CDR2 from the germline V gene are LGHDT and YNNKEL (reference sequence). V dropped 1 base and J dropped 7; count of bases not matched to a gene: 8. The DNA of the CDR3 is TGTGCCAGCAGCCAAGGGGACAGGAGACTAGGTGAAAAACTGTTTTTT. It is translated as CASSQGDRRLGEKLFF.

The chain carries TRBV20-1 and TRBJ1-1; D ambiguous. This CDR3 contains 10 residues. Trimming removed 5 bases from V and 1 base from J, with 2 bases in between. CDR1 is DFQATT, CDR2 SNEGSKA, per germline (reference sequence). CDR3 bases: TGCAGTGCTGAGAACACTGAAGCTTTCTTT. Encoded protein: CSAENTEAFF.

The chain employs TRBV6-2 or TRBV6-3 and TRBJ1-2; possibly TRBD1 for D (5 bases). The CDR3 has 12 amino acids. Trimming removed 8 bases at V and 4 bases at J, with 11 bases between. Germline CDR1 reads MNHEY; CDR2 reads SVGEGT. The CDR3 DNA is TGTGCCAGCCGTCCTAGGGGCTATGGCTACACCTTC. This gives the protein CASRPRGYGYTF.

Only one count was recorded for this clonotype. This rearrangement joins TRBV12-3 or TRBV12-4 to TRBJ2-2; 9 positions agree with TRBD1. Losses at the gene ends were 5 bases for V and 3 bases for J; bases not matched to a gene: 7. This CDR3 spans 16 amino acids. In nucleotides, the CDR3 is TGTGCCAGCAGTCAACCGGGACAGGGCGACACCGGGGAGCTGTTTTTT. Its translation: CASSQPGQGDTGELFF.

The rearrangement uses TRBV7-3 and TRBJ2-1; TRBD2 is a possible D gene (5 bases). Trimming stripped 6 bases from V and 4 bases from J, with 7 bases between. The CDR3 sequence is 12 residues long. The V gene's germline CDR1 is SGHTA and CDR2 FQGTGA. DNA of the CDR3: TGTGCCAGCAGGGGAGTTTACAATGAGCAGTTCTTC. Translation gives CASRGVYNEQFF. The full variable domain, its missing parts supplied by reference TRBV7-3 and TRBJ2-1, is GAGVSQTPSNKVTEKGKYVELRCDPISGHTALYWYRQSLGQGPEFLIYFQGTGAADDSGLPNDRFFAVRPEGSVSTLKIQRTERGDSAVYLCASRGVYNEQFFGPGTRLTVL.

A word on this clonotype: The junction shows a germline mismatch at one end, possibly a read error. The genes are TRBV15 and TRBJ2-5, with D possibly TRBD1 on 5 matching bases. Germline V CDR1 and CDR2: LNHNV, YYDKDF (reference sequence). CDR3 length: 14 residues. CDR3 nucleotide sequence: TGTGCCACCAGCTCGACAGTCCGTCCGGAGACCAAGTACTTC. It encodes CATSSTVRPETKYF.

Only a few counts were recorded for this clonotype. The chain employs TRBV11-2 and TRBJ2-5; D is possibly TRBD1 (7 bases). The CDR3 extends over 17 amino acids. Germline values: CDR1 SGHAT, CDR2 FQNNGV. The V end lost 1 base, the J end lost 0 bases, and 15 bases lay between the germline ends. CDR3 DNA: TGTGCCAGCAGCTTAGTTCCGGCAGGGGGGTACCAAGAGACCCAGTACTTC. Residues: CASSLVPAGGYQETQYF.

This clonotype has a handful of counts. CDR3 sequence: CAISEYSRTDAWDGGSPYEQYV. The DNA of the CDR3 is TGTGCCATCAGTGAGTATTCGCGGACAGATGCCTGGGATGGGGGCTCCCCCTACGAGCAGTACGTC. This chain uses TRBV10-3 with TRBJ2-7; maybe TRBD1 (6 bases). V lost 1 base to trimming and J lost 2 bases, with 33 bases between them. This CDR3 has 22 amino acids. Germline lookup yields CDR1 ENHRY and CDR2 SYGVKD.

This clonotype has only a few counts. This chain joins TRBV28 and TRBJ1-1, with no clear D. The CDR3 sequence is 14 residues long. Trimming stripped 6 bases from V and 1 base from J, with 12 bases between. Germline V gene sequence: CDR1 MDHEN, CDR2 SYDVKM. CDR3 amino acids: CASSPVPANTEAFF. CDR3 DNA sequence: TGTGCCAGCAGCCCCGTGCCCGCGAACACTGAAGCTTTCTTT.

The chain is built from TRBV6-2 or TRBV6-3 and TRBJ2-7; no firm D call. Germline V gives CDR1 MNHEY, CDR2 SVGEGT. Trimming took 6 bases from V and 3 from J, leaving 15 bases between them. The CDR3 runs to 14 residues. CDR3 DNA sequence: TGTGCCAGCAGGTCAGTGAGACGGAACTACGAGCAGTACGTC. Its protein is CASRSVRRNYEQYV.

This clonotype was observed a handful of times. Written as DNA, the CDR3 is TGTGCCAGCAGCCCCGGGACAGGGGGCACAGATACGCAGTATTTT. Protein sequence: CASSPGTGGTDTQYF. The V call is TRBV7-9, the J call TRBJ2-3, with 10 bases lining up with TRBD1. CDR1 and CDR2 from the germline V gene are SEHNR and FQNEAQ (reference sequence). CDR3 length equals 15 residues. Trimming at V came to 5 bases and at J to 1 base, leaving 3 bases not matched to a gene. The whole variable domain, filled in from reference TRBV7-9 and TRBJ2-3, reads DTGVSQNPRHKITKRGQNVTFRCDPISEHNRLYWYRQTLGQGPEFLTYFQNEAQLEKSRLLSDRFSAERPKGSFSTLEIQRTEQGDSAMYLCASSPGTGGTDTQYFGPGTRLTVL.

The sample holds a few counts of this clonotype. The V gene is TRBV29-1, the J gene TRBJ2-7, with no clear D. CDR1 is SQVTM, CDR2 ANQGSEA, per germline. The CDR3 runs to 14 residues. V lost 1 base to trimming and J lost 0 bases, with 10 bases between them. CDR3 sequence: CSVEVPLSSYEQYV. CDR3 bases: TGCAGCGTTGAAGTGCCTCTGAGCTCCTACGAGCAGTACGTC.

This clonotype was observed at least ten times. Here the CDR3 reads CASHRDRNTGELFF. The CDR3 DNA follows: TGTGCCAGCCACCGGGACAGGAACACCGGGGAGCTGTTTTTT. V and J are TRBV12-3 or TRBV12-4 and TRBJ2-2, with 7 nucleotides matching TRBD1. This CDR3 has 14 amino acids. V gave up 8 bases and J gave up 1 base; unmatched junction bases: 4.

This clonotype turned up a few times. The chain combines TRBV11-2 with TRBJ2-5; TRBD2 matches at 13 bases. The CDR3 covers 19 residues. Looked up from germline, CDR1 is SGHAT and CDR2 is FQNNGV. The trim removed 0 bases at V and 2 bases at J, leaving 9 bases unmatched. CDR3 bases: TGTGCCAGCAGCTTAGAACCCCCGACTAGCGGGGGGCATCAAGAGACCCAGTACTTC. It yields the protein CASSLEPPTSGGHQETQYF.

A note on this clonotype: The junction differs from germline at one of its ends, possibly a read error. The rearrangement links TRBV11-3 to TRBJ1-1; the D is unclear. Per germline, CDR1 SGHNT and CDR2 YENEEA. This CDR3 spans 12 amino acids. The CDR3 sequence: CASSTGNTEALF. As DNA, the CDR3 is TGTGCCAGCAGCACCGGAAACACTGAAGCTTTATTT.

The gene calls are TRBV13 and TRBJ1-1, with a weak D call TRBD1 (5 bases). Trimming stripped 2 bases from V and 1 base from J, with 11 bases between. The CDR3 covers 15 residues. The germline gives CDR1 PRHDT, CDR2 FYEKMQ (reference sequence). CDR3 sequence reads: CASSLYGGTNTEAFF. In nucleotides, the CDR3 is TGTGCCAGCAGCTTATATGGGGGGACGAACACTGAAGCTTTCTTT.

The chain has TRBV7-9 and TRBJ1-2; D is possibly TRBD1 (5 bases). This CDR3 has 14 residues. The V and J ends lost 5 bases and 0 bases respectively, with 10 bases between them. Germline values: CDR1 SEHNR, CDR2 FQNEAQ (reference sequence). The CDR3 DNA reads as TGTGCCAGCAGCCGCCCGGGGCCTAACTATGGCTACACCTTC. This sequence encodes CASSRPGPNYGYTF. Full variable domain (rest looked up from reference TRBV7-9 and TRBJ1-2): DTGVSQNPRHKITKRGQNVTFRCDPISEHNRLYWYRQTLGQGPEFLTYFQNEAQLEKSRLLSDRFSAERPKGSFSTLEIQRTEQGDSAMYLCASSRPGPNYGYTFGSGTRLTVV.

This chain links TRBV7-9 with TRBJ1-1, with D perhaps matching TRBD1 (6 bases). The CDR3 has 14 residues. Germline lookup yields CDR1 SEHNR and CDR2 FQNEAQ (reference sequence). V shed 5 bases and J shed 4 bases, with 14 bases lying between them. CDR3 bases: TGTGCCAGCAGCCGGAGGGGGGTCCCCACTGAAGCTTTCTTT. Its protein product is CASSRRGVPTEAFF.

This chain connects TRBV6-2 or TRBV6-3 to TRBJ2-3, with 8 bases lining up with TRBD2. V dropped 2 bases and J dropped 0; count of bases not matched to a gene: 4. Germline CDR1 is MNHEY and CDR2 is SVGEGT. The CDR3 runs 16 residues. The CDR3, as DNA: TGTGCCAGCAGTTACGGCGCGGGGGGTAGCACAGATACGCAGTATTTT. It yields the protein CASSYGAGGSTDTQYF.